The text below deals with one TCR beta chain. The antigen remains undetermined. Per germline, CDR1 MNHEY and CDR2 SMNVEV (reference sequence). The CDR3 length is 15 residues. Trimming left V 6 bases short and J 1 base short, with 13 bases between. Generated by immunoSEQ multiplex PCR, the TCRdb table keeps only in-frame clones and is missing some. This repertoire shows roughly 99,000 clones, around 90% found once; its top ten account for approximately 4%. The data were taken from a study of T cell responses to AZD1222 COVID-19 vaccine. Study-level findings and limits: Only a handful of AZD1222 recipients were seropositive at baseline.

The V and J genes are TRBV27 and TRBJ1-5; D not certain. The sequenced sample was peripheral blood, obtained on day 0 of AZD1222 vaccination. This sequence was found in an adult in good health. The CDR3 reads CASSRALGSNQPQHF. The CDR3 bases are TGTGCCAGCAGCCGGGCCCTAGGGAGCAATCAGCCCCAGCATTTT.